The 26 T cell receptor beta chains below come from one sample, sequenced in a study of blood T cell repertoires in COVID-19 (dated by TCRdb to 2020 to 2021). Library construction relied on the immunoSEQ multiplex PCR assay. TCRdb limited this immuneACCESS table to in-frame rearrangements with V and J called. A share of clones is missing; checked studies link under half to unresolved V genes, and the rest is unexplained. This sample has hundreds of thousands of clones in its table, and 80% to 95% of those were observed once. Approximately 0.77% of the sample goes to the ten largest clones. The sequenced material came from peripheral blood. Source of these receptors: a man aged 55 to 70 with COVID-19, enrolled during active disease.

This chain joins TRBV5-5 and TRBJ1-5; 7 bases line up with TRBD1. The CDR3 has 13 amino acids. V was clipped by 9 bases and J by 2 bases; unmatched bases: 5. Per the germline V gene, CDR1 is SGHKS and CDR2 is YYEKEE (reference sequence). The CDR3 DNA reads as TGTGCCAACGGGACAGATGGCAATCAGCCCCAGCATTTT. This sequence encodes CANGTDGNQPQHF.

The V gene is TRBV6-2 or TRBV6-3, the J gene TRBJ2-1; no firm D call. V gave up 3 bases and J gave up 0 bases, with 6 bases separating them. The CDR3 extends over 14 amino acids. CDR1 is MNHEY, CDR2 SVGEGT, per germline. In DNA, the CDR3 is TGTGCCAGCAGTTATCACAGCTCCTACAATGAGCAGTTCTTC. Its protein is CASSYHSSYNEQFF.

The chain uses TRBV6-6 and TRBJ1-1; TRBD1 is a possible D gene (5 bases). The germline V gene encodes CDR1 MNHNY and CDR2 SVGAGI (reference sequence). Trimming removed 7 bases from V and 4 bases from J, with 13 bases in between. The CDR3 runs 13 residues. CDR3 in DNA: TGTGCCAGCAACGAGTGGGGCGTCACTGAAGCTTTCTTT. Amino acid sequence: CASNEWGVTEAFF.

The V and J genes are TRBV4-1 and TRBJ1-2; 8 bases are a match to TRBD1. Germline CDR1 and CDR2: MGHRA and YSYEKL. The CDR3 covers 15 residues. The V and J ends lost 0 bases and 8 bases, in that order; junction bases with no gene match: 8. DNA for the CDR3: TGCGCCAGCAGCCAAGAACGGCAGGGGGCGGGCGGCTACACCTTC. It codes for CASSQERQGAGGYTF.

This clone was observed once. The V gene is TRBV7-2, the J gene TRBJ1-6; D gene unclear. The CDR3 runs to 16 residues. CDR1 is SGHTA, CDR2 FQGNSA, per germline. The V end lost 2 bases, the J end lost 5 bases, and 13 bases lay between the germline ends. In DNA form, the CDR3 reads TGTGCCAGCAGCTTAAGTCGTCGGTCCCATAATTCACCCCTCCACTTT. Its translation: CASSLSRRSHNSPLHF.

Note on this clone: One end of the junction is discordant with germline, which a read error may explain. V is TRBV7-7 and J is TRBJ2-1; D gene unclear. CDR3 length: 16 amino acids. CDR1 SSHAT and CDR2 FNYEAQ come from the germline V gene (reference sequence). This CDR3 is CASSLNSGDSYNEQFF. The DNA for the CDR3 is TGTGCTAGCAGCTTAAACTCGGGTGACTCCTACAATGAGCAGTTCTTC.

The rearrangement links TRBV13 to TRBJ2-1; 10 nucleotides align to TRBD1. The V segment lost 7 bases and the J segment 7 bases; nucleotides outside the gene matches: 7. This CDR3 has 14 amino acids. CDR1 and CDR2 from the germline V gene are PRHDT and FYEKMQ (reference sequence). CDR3 DNA sequence: TGTGCCAGCACTCGACAGGGGGCGCGTAATGAGCAGTTCTTC. Translation gives CASTRQGARNEQFF.

The rearrangement uses TRBV2 and TRBJ1-2, with TRBD1 as a possible D gene (5 bases). The length of the CDR3 is 13 residues. V was cut by 2 bases and J by 8 bases, with 12 bases left in between. The V gene's germline CDR1 is SNHLY and CDR2 FYNNEI. The CDR3 sequence: CASSESSGEGYTF. The CDR3 DNA is TGTGCCAGCAGTGAAAGTTCGGGGGAGGGCTACACCTTC.

The rearrangement joins TRBV4-1 to TRBJ1-6, with TRBD1 as a possible D gene (6 bases). This CDR3 has 17 residues. V lost 0 bases, J lost 0 bases, and 9 bases lay in between. Germline values: CDR1 MGHRA, CDR2 YSYEKL. This CDR3 reads CASSQEQGNSYNSPLHF. CDR3 sequence (DNA): TGCGCCAGCAGCCAAGAGCAGGGGAACTCCTATAATTCACCCCTCCACTTT.

The V call is TRBV15, the J call TRBJ2-3; TRBD2 aligns across 7 bases. The CDR3 runs 15 residues. The ends lost 6 bases at V and 1 base at J; junction bases unmatched: 7. Germline CDR1 LNHNV, CDR2 YYDKDF (reference sequence). CDR3 bases: TGTGCCACCAGGGTCGGCCTAGCGGGCACAGATACGCAGTATTTT. Translating it yields CATRVGLAGTDTQYF.

The chain links TRBV10-3 to TRBJ1-1; the match to TRBD1 covers 9 bases. There are 13 residues in the CDR3. CDR1 and CDR2 (germline): ENHRY, SYGVKD. V was clipped by 6 bases and J by 4 bases; unmatched bases: 3. The CDR3 sequence: CAISRDRVTEAFF. CDR3 bases: TGTGCCATCAGCCGGGACAGGGTCACTGAAGCTTTCTTT.

J is TRBJ1-2 and V is TRBV5-8; 7 bases agree with TRBD1. After removal of 4 bases from V and 0 bases from J, the junction contained 18 bases not matched to a gene. The germline gives CDR1 SGHTS, CDR2 YDEGEE. The CDR3 spans 19 residues. The CDR3 sequence is CASSLSRYRGRPSNYGYTF. Written as DNA, the CDR3 is TGTGCCAGCAGCCTATCCCGGTACAGGGGAAGGCCCTCTAACTATGGCTACACCTTC.

The V and J genes are TRBV6-4 and TRBJ1-2, with a weak D call TRBD1 (6 bases). CDR3 size: 15 residues. Looked up from germline, CDR1 is MRHNA and CDR2 is SNTAGT. V lost 6 bases and J 3 bases, leaving 17 bases between the germline ends. CDR3 amino acids: CASRISGTTDYGYTF. DNA for the CDR3: TGTGCCAGCAGGATCTCCGGGACAACGGACTATGGCTACACCTTC.

The chain combines TRBV7-2 with TRBJ1-3; TRBD1 aligns across 11 bases. J gave up 7 bases and V 7 bases, and 9 bases lay outside the gene matches. CDR1 SGHTA and CDR2 FQGNSA come from the germline V gene. CDR3 length: 15 amino acids. CDR3 nucleotide sequence: TGTGCCAGCAACCAGGGGACAGGGGGAAGGAACACCATATATTTT. As protein: CASNQGTGGRNTIYF.

The chain links TRBV4-1 to TRBJ1-5; 7 nucleotides match TRBD1. CDR3 size: 16 residues. After removal of 4 bases from V and 3 bases from J, the junction contained 9 bases not matched to a gene. Germline CDR1 reads MGHRA; CDR2 reads YSYEKL. Here the CDR3 DNA reads TGCGCCAGCAGCCCAGATGGGGGACAGTTCAATCAGCCCCAGCATTTT. Translating gives CASSPDGGQFNQPQHF.

The chain carries TRBV19 and TRBJ2-3; weak D call: TRBD2 (6 bases). V shed 6 bases and J shed 4 bases, with 14 bases lying between them. This CDR3 is built from 14 residues. The germline CDR1 and CDR2 sequences are LNHDA and SQIVND (reference sequence). CDR3 protein: CASRDSGSADTQYF. Written as DNA, the CDR3 is TGTGCCAGTAGAGATAGCGGCTCGGCAGATACGCAGTATTTT.

The chain couples TRBV5-1 to TRBJ2-3; 8 nucleotides match TRBD2. The germline CDR1 and CDR2 sequences are SGHRS and YFSETQ. The CDR3 is 15 amino acids. Trimming at V came to 4 bases and at J to 2 bases, leaving 6 bases not matched to a gene. CDR3 sequence (DNA): TGCGCCAGCAGCCGCGGGACTAGAAACACAGATACGCAGTATTTT. Its translation is CASSRGTRNTDTQYF.

The chain is built from TRBV7-3 and TRBJ2-1; 13 bases agree with TRBD2. The CDR3 is 15 amino acids. Losses at the gene ends were 2 bases for V and 8 bases for J; bases not matched to a gene: 3. The germline V gene has CDR1 SGHTA and CDR2 FQGTGA. CDR3 amino acids: CASSLGLAGADEQFF. The CDR3 DNA reads TGTGCCAGCAGCTTAGGACTAGCGGGAGCCGATGAGCAGTTCTTC.

The chain couples TRBV6-6 to TRBJ2-3, with unresolved D. The V end lost 7 bases, the J end lost 3 bases, and 14 bases lay between the germline ends. CDR3 length: 14 amino acids. Germline V gene sequence: CDR1 MNHNY, CDR2 SVGAGI (reference sequence). The chain's CDR3 is CASTPGSITDTQYF. DNA of the CDR3: TGTGCCAGCACCCCAGGCTCTATAACAGATACGCAGTATTTT.

In DNA, the CDR3 is TGTGCCACCAGTGATACTACCTCAGGGACAACTGAAGCTTTCTTT. It yields the protein CATSDTTSGTTEAFF. The rearrangement links TRBV24-1 to TRBJ1-1; D perhaps matches TRBD1 (6 bases). Looked up from germline, CDR1 is KGHDR and CDR2 is SFDVKD. The V end lost 3 bases, the J end lost 5 bases, and 15 bases lay between the germline ends. CDR3 length equals 15 residues.

This chain joins TRBV7-2 and TRBJ2-3; 13 bases map to TRBD2. The CDR3 contains 17 residues. Looked up from germline, CDR1 is SGHTA and CDR2 is FQGNSA. Trimming cost V 5 bases and J 1 base; bases outside gene matches: 6. The DNA for the CDR3 is TGTGCCAGCAGCCGTCGGACTAGCGGGAGCGGCACAGATACGCAGTATTTT. It encodes CASSRRTSGSGTDTQYF. Full variable domain (remainder filled in from reference TRBV7-2 and TRBJ2-3): GAGVSQSPSNKVTEKGKDVELRCDPISGHTALYWYRQSLGQGLEFLIYFQGNSAPDKSGLPSDRFSAERTGGSVSTLTIQRTQQEDSAVYLCASSRRTSGSGTDTQYFGPGTRLTVL.

This rearrangement joins TRBV25-1 to TRBJ2-2; D may be TRBD1 (6 bases). Germline V gene lookup returns CDR1 MGHDK and CDR2 SYGVNS. The CDR3 runs 16 residues. The germline V and J ends were trimmed by 4 bases and 5 bases, with 17 bases remaining between them. The CDR3 DNA reads as TGTGCCAGCAGTGCCAAACAGGGAAGAGGGACCGGGGAGCTGTTTTTT. Translating gives CASSAKQGRGTGELFF.

J is TRBJ2-3 and V is TRBV13; 7 bases match TRBD2. J lost 0 bases, V lost 2 bases, and 17 bases had no gene match. Germline V gene lookup returns CDR1 PRHDT and CDR2 FYEKMQ (reference sequence). The CDR3 runs 20 residues. In DNA, the CDR3 is TGTGCCAGCAGCTTATTTAGAAGGGCTAGCGGAACCTTTAGCACAGATACGCAGTATTTT. This encodes CASSLFRRASGTFSTDTQYF.

The chain is built from TRBV6-5 and TRBJ2-2; a weak D match, TRBD1 (6 bases). The CDR3 length is 15 residues. The germline CDR1 and CDR2 sequences are MNHEY and SVGAGI. V lost 8 bases and J 2 bases, leaving 15 bases between the germline ends. CDR3 DNA sequence: TGTGCCAGCTCCGCCGAGGGACACAACACCGGGGAGCTGTTTTTT. Protein product: CASSAEGHNTGELFF.

This CDR3 is CASSLGQGLETQYF. The DNA for the CDR3 is TGCGCCAGCAGCTTGGGACAGGGTTTGGAGACCCAGTACTTC. This chain uses TRBV5-1 with TRBJ2-5, with 7 bases fitting TRBD1. Germline V gene data show CDR1 as SGHRS and CDR2 as YFSETQ. CDR3 length: 14 residues. The junction had 4 bases not matched to a gene; V was cut back by 0 bases and J by 5 bases.

This sequence joins TRBV5-1 and TRBJ1-2, with 12 bases that match TRBD1. The CDR3 is 18 residues long. With 4 bases clipped from V and 4 bases from J, the junction kept 14 bases outside the gene matches. Germline lookup yields CDR1 SGHRS and CDR2 YFSETQ. The CDR3 DNA follows: TGCGCCAGCAGCCCTTATCCCGGGACAGGGGGCAAAGGCTATGGCTACACCTTC. This codes for CASSPYPGTGGKGYGYTF.